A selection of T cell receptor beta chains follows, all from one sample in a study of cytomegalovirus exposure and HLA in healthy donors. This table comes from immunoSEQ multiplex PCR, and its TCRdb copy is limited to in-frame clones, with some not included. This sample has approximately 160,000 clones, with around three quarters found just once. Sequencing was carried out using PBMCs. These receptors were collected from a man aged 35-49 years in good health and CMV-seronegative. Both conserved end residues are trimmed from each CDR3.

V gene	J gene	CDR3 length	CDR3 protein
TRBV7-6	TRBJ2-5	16	ASSLAEGLAGNQETQY
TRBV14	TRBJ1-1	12	ASSQVGGGTEAF
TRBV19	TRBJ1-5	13	ASTIPDRDNQPQH
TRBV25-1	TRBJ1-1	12	ASSNRGTDTEAF
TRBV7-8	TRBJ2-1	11	ASSFRVHNEQF
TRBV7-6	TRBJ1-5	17	ASSESQTDRDFLNQPQH
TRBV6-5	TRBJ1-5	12	ASSSGQGNQPQH
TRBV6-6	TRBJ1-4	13	ASSREGAINEKLF
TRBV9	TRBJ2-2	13	ASSFSGSNTGELF
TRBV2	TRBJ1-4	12	ASSVSGANGKLF
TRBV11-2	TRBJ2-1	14	ASSSRPGLADNEQF
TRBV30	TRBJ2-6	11	AWRRYGANVLT
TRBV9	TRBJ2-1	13	ASSVGTGYTNEQF
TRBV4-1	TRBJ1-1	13	ASSQPGGENTEAF
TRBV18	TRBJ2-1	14	ASSPTGGGGYNEQF
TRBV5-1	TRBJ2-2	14	ASSWDRGQGTGELF
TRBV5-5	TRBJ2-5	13	ASSPGRDSQETQY
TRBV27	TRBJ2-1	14	ASSQGGGLVYSEQF
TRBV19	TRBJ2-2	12	ASSIGQGTGELF
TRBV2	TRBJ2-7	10	ASSDLTYEQY
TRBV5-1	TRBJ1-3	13	ASSLEWGVGNTIY
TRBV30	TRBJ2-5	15	AWGSGGSKGKGETQY
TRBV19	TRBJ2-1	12	ASRVGGGWNEQF
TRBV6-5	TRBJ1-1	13	ASSSVDSLNTEAF
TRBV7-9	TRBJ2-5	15	ASSLGRTGEKEETQY
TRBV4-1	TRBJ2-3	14	ASSLAEREGRDTQY
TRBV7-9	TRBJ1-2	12	SSSLNTQGNGYT
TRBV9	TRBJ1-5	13	ASSVSGLGNQPQH
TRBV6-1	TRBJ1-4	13	ASRDNIRSGGKLF
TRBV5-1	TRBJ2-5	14	ASSQGQGMSQETQY
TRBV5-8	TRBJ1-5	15	ASSSGPSGDSNQPQH
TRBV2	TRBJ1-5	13	ASRGQVWGNQPQH
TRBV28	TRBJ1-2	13	ASIFNDRTNYGYT
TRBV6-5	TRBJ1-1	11	ASTKTGNTEAF
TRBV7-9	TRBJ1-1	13	SSSPRGQLNTEAF
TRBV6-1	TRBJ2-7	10	ASSMTGVEQY
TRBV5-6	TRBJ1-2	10	ASSSTGMGYT
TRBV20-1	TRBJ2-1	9	TGLGGGEQF
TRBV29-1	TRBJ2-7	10	SVEDTDYEQY
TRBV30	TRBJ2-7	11	AWSLGTAYEQY
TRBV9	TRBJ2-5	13	ASSVGPGIQETQY
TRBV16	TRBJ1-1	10	ASSPDRGRAF
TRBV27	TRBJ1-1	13	ATSASSKTYTEAF
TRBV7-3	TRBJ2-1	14	ASSLIAGSSYNEQF
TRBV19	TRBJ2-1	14	ASSWGLAGAYNEQF
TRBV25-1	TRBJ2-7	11	ASSVDTSYEQY
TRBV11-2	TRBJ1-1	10	ASSQRGVKAF
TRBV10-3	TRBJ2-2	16	AIRTGEASASYTGELF